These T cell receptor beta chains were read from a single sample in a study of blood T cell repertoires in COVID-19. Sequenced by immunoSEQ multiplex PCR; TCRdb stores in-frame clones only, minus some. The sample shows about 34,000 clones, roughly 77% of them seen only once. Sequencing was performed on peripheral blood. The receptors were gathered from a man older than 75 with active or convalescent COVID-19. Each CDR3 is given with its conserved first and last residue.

CASSLMALGAFF TRBJ1-1 TRBV7-2
CSASKLVGGELFF TRBJ2-2 TRBV20-1
CASSPRRAGANEQFF TRBJ2-1 TRBV27
CSVAQTEAFF TRBJ1-1 TRBV29-1
CASSSWDRGSEKLFF TRBJ1-4 TRBV5-5
CASSPWTGGLDSYEQYF TRBJ2-7 TRBV7-9
CASRLQGAREQYF TRBJ2-7 TRBV5-1
CASNTDRDYEQYF TRBJ2-7 TRBV28
CSVGPGLAGDGDTQYF TRBJ2-3 TRBV29-1
CAWAKSGTSESTGELFF TRBJ2-2 TRBV30
CASSLGQGGYTF TRBJ1-2 TRBV7-2
CASSLDSWGLATNEQFF TRBJ2-1 TRBV7-9
CASSQGLGNSRGVYGYTF TRBJ1-2 TRBV4-3
CASSLPTGTYGYTF TRBJ1-2 TRBV13
CASSPTTGSATGELFF TRBJ2-2 TRBV18
CSASPGLAGSVTAEQYF TRBJ2-7 TRBV20-1
CASSYRVVASGSLTDTQYF TRBJ2-3 TRBV6-9
CASSQTRLAETDTQYF TRBJ2-3 TRBV4-3
CASSVGRRLAGEGETQYF TRBJ2-5 TRBV9
CASSSPGTDTQYF TRBJ2-3 TRBV6-5
CSTWDTSYEQYF TRBJ2-7 TRBV29-1
CASSPRTGDGEKLFF TRBJ1-4 TRBV5-4
CASSTSRPGQGANTIYF TRBJ1-3 TRBV27
CASSLGAGAGPSGELFF TRBJ2-2 TRBV7-6
CASSSLQKTNEKLFF TRBJ1-4 TRBV28
CASSLVENLEKLFF TRBJ1-4 TRBV5-5
CASSEHATTIEAFF TRBJ1-1 TRBV2
CASSLDSEGYTF TRBJ1-2 TRBV5-1
CASSLSWTGDTEAFF TRBJ1-1 TRBV27
CASSYVGETQYF TRBJ2-5 TRBV6-2/TRBV6-3
CASSYGQGSYEQYF TRBJ2-7 TRBV7-2
CASSFGGQGIPGELFF TRBJ2-2 TRBV7-9
CASSLDSTTNEKLFF TRBJ1-4 TRBV5-1
CASSQRGGRPAGELFF TRBJ2-2 TRBV3-1/TRBV3-2
CAWSGSAGYGSPLHF TRBJ1-6 TRBV30